Below, 27 T cell receptor beta chains from the same sample are listed, as sequenced in a study of blood T cell repertoires in COVID-19. The data were produced by immunoSEQ multiplex PCR, yet TCRdb's version contains in-frame clones alone and is incomplete. Counted here are roughly 55,000 clones, around nine tenths occurring once; the ten biggest clones make up 6.5%. Sequencing was performed on peripheral blood. Receptors were obtained from a man aged 50 to 60 with active COVID-19.

This chain connects TRBV18 to TRBJ2-4; 10 nucleotides align to TRBD1. J gave up 7 bases and V 0 bases, and 3 bases lay outside the gene matches. This CDR3 is built from 15 residues. Germline V gene data show CDR1 as KGHSH and CDR2 as LQKENI. The CDR3 spells CASSPPGQGQNIQYF. CDR3 nucleotide sequence: TGTGCCAGCTCACCACCGGGACAGGGGCAGAACATTCAGTACTTC.

This clone appeared a single time. This chain joins TRBV24-1 and TRBJ2-4, with D maybe TRBD2 (5 bases). Trimming took 9 bases from V and 1 from J, leaving 12 bases between them. The CDR3 spans 14 residues. Germline V gene lookup returns CDR1 KGHDR and CDR2 SFDVKD. The CDR3: CATLPWRAKNIQYF. Written as DNA, the CDR3 is TGTGCCACCCTGCCATGGAGGGCCAAAAACATTCAGTACTTC.

This chain uses TRBV25-1 with TRBJ1-2; D unresolved. There are 12 residues in the CDR3. Trimming removed 3 bases from V and 8 bases from J, with 10 bases in between. Germline CDR1 MGHDK, CDR2 SYGVNS. CDR3 in DNA: TGTGCCAGCAGTGACGGGTTGGTGGGCTACACCTTC. Protein: CASSDGLVGYTF.

This sequence joins TRBV7-9 and TRBJ2-2; TRBD1 matches at 7 bases. The CDR3 extends over 15 amino acids. J was trimmed by 4 bases and V by 1 base; bases with no gene match: 3. The germline V gene encodes CDR1 SEHNR and CDR2 FQNEAQ (reference sequence). The CDR3 loop is CASSLGWDSTGELFF. The CDR3 bases are TGTGCCAGCAGCTTAGGGTGGGACAGCACCGGGGAGCTGTTTTTT.

The CDR3 DNA is TGTGCCAGCAGCCAAGGGGACTCGCGGACCGGGGAGCTGTTTTTT. Protein product: CASSQGDSRTGELFF. The gene calls are TRBV3-1 (or the pseudogene TRBV3-2) and TRBJ2-2; the D gene is possibly TRBD2 (6 bases). CDR1 and CDR2 from the germline V gene are LGHDT and YNNKEL (reference sequence). Trimming pared 1 base from V and 5 bases from J, leaving 11 bases between. The CDR3 is 15 residues long.

This clone was seen a few times. The chain recombines TRBV7-2 with TRBJ1-2; D perhaps matches TRBD1 (5 bases). Germline CDR1 and CDR2: SGHTA and FQGNSA. Trimming took off 5 bases at V and 8 bases at J, with 21 bases between the two ends. CDR3 length equals 15 residues. Here the CDR3 reads CASSPAEAGRQGYTF. The DNA for the CDR3 is TGTGCCAGCAGCCCAGCAGAGGCAGGGAGGCAAGGCTACACCTTC.

This chain joins TRBV2 and TRBJ2-2; D perhaps matches TRBD1 (5 bases). CDR3 length: 17 amino acids. The V gene's germline CDR1 is SNHLY and CDR2 FYNNEI. The V and J ends lost 0 bases and 4 bases respectively, with 15 bases between them. The CDR3 loop reads CASSEAGQGWVTGELFF. The CDR3 DNA reads as TGTGCCAGCAGTGAAGCAGGGCAGGGTTGGGTCACCGGGGAGCTGTTTTTT.

This clone appeared once. This sequence joins TRBV7-6 and TRBJ1-1; 7 bases agree with TRBD1. The CDR3 spans 14 residues. The V segment lost 5 bases and the J segment 3 bases; nucleotides outside the gene matches: 6. CDR1 is SGHVS, CDR2 FNYEAQ, per germline. CDR3 nucleotide sequence: TGTGCCAGCAGCAGAGGGGGCGGGGACACTGAAGCTTTCTTT. It encodes CASSRGGGDTEAFF.

The V gene is TRBV18, the J gene TRBJ2-1; weak D call: TRBD2 (6 bases). Germline loops: CDR1 KGHSH, CDR2 LQKENI. V was cut by 9 bases and J by 8 bases, with 14 bases left in between. The CDR3 loop spans 12 amino acids. The CDR3 reads CARWAGLDEQFF. The CDR3 nucleotides read TGTGCCAGGTGGGCGGGGTTGGATGAGCAGTTCTTC.

This clone was detected only once. Other nucleotide sequences in the sample specify the same CDR3. V gene TRBV18 combines with J gene TRBJ2-3, with unresolved D. Germline V gene data show CDR1 as KGHSH and CDR2 as LQKENI. V shed 3 bases and J shed 3 bases, with 7 bases lying between them. The CDR3 contains 13 residues. This CDR3 is CASSPRTTDTQYF. CDR3 nucleotide sequence: TGTGCCAGCTCACCCCGTACAACAGATACGCAGTATTTT.

This clone occurred a few times. The rearrangement joins TRBV4-1 to TRBJ2-7; 7 bases are a match to TRBD2. CDR1 is MGHRA and CDR2 is YSYEKL in the germline V gene. This CDR3 is 15 amino acids long. Trimming removed 5 bases from V and 3 bases from J; junction bases left unmatched: 10. CDR3 loop: CASSSTREGLYEQYF. CDR3 sequence (DNA): TGCGCCAGCAGCTCTACCAGGGAGGGTCTCTACGAGCAGTACTTC.

V is TRBV4-1 and J is TRBJ2-7, with D maybe TRBD1 (6 bases). Trimming removed 0 bases from V and 4 bases from J, with 19 bases in between. CDR3 size: 17 residues. The germline V gene has CDR1 MGHRA and CDR2 YSYEKL. CDR3: CASSQDARDTSLYEQYF. CDR3 bases: TGCGCCAGCAGCCAAGATGCCCGGGACACTTCCCTTTACGAGCAGTACTTC.

This clone was detected a few times. V usage is TRBV2 and J usage is TRBJ2-2; tentatively, D is TRBD2 (5 bases). V dropped 2 bases and J dropped 8 bases, with 6 bases sitting between them. From germline, CDR1 is SNHLY and CDR2 FYNNEI. The CDR3 length is 12 residues. The chain's CDR3 is CASSETGGELFF. The CDR3 nucleotides read TGTGCCAGCAGTGAAACGGGAGGGGAGCTGTTTTTT.

J is TRBJ2-3 and V is TRBV9; 9 nucleotides match TRBD1. Germline CDR1 SGDLS, CDR2 YYNGEE. The CDR3 contains 15 residues. The V and J ends lost 3 bases and 1 base, in that order; junction bases with no gene match: 3. The CDR3 DNA follows: TGTGCCAGCAGCGGAAGGACAGGGGGCACAGATACGCAGTATTTT. Translation gives CASSGRTGGTDTQYF. Using reference TRBV9 and TRBJ2-3 for the parts outside the CDR3, the full variable domain is DSGVTQTPKHLITATGQRVTLRCSPRSGDLSVYWYQQSLDQGLQFLIQYYNGEERAKGNILERFSAQQFPDLHSELNLSSLELGDSALYFCASSGRTGGTDTQYFGPGTRLTVL.

The DNA of the CDR3 is TGTGCCAGCAGCTTAATGGCGGGCCAAGAGACCCAGTACTTC. The encoded protein is CASSLMAGQETQYF. V gene TRBV11-2 combines with J gene TRBJ2-5; the D gene is possibly TRBD2 (5 bases). Looked up from germline, CDR1 is SGHAT and CDR2 is FQNNGV. The CDR3 totals 14 residues. V was clipped by 2 bases and J by 1 base, with 8 bases between them.

This clone was observed once. The rearrangement links TRBV5-1 to TRBJ2-3; 8 bases fit TRBD1. Germline assignment: CDR1 SGHRS and CDR2 YFSETQ. Trimming removed 2 bases from V and 3 bases from J; junction bases left unmatched: 8. The CDR3 contains 16 residues. The CDR3 reads CASSLGWTGRTDTQYF. The CDR3 DNA reads as TGCGCCAGCAGCTTAGGTTGGACAGGGCGGACAGATACGCAGTATTTT.

In this sample, this clone turned up once. The chain carries TRBV5-4 and TRBJ2-5, with D possibly being TRBD1 (6 bases). The CDR3 spans 15 residues. Germline V gene sequence: CDR1 SGHNT, CDR2 YYREEE (reference sequence). The V end lost 0 bases, the J end lost 1 base, and 10 bases lay between the germline ends. CDR3 in amino acids: CASSLARGLQETQYF. DNA for the CDR3: TGTGCCAGCAGCTTGGCCAGGGGCCTCCAAGAGACCCAGTACTTC.

V usage is TRBV5-1 and J usage is TRBJ2-3; tentative D call: TRBD1 (6 bases). V was clipped by 0 bases and J by 1 base, with 12 bases between them. The CDR3 totals 16 residues. The germline CDR1 and CDR2 sequences are SGHRS and YFSETQ. CDR3 coding DNA: TGCGCCAGCAGCTTGGGATACAGGGCTGGCACAGATACGCAGTATTTT. Translation: CASSLGYRAGTDTQYF. Full variable domain (remainder filled in from reference TRBV5-1 and TRBJ2-3): KAGVTQTPRYLIKTRGQQVTLSCSPISGHRSVSWYQQTPGQGLQFLFEYFSETQRNKGNFPGRFSGRQFSNSRSEMNVSTLELGDSALYLCASSLGYRAGTDTQYFGPGTRLTVL.

The V and J genes are TRBV25-1 and TRBJ2-1; D is perhaps TRBD1 (5 bases). V lost 3 bases and J 0 bases, leaving 9 bases between the germline ends. The CDR3 runs 15 residues. Germline V gene lookup returns CDR1 MGHDK and CDR2 SYGVNS. The DNA of the CDR3 is TGTGCCAGCAGTGATCCAAGGGGCTCCTACAATGAGCAGTTCTTC. It translates to CASSDPRGSYNEQFF.

V and J are TRBV7-2 and TRBJ2-2, with 7 bases fitting TRBD2. Losses at the gene ends were 11 bases for V and 5 bases for J; bases not matched to a gene: 11. The germline V gene has CDR1 SGHTA and CDR2 FQGNSA. This CDR3 is 14 amino acids long. The CDR3 DNA reads as TGTGCCGGCGCCCTTAGAGCGGGGACCGGGGAGCTGTTTTTT. This translates into CAGALRAGTGELFF.

J is TRBJ2-1 and V is TRBV6-1; 7 nucleotides match TRBD2. This CDR3 comprises 17 residues. Germline V gene data show CDR1 as MNHNS and CDR2 as SASEGT. V lost 2 bases and J lost 7; bases outside the gene matches: 14. Here the CDR3 reads CASSERWVWGGWNEQFF. The CDR3 DNA reads as TGTGCCAGCAGTGAAAGATGGGTATGGGGGGGGTGGAATGAGCAGTTCTTC.

The chain recombines TRBV18 with TRBJ1-5; no clear D. CDR1 is KGHSH, CDR2 LQKENI, per germline. CDR3 length: 14 amino acids. Trimming removed 6 bases at V and 7 bases at J, with 16 bases between. The CDR3 region has the DNA TGTGCCAGCTCCCTCGGAGACGGTGGCCAGCCCCAGCATTTT. The encoded protein is CASSLGDGGQPQHF.

V usage is TRBV11-2 and J usage is TRBJ2-7; 11 nucleotides align to TRBD1. The CDR3 covers 15 residues. The ends lost 3 bases at V and 3 bases at J; junction bases unmatched: 4. Per the germline V gene, CDR1 is SGHAT and CDR2 is FQNNGV. CDR3 in amino acids: CASSFPGQGVYEQYF. The DNA of the CDR3 is TGTGCCAGCAGCTTCCCGGGACAGGGGGTCTACGAGCAGTACTTC.

The V and J genes are TRBV4-2 and TRBJ2-7, with TRBD2 identical over 7 bases. The V and J ends lost 0 bases and 1 base, in that order; junction bases with no gene match: 12. Germline-derived CDR1 and CDR2 are LGHNA and YNFKEQ. The CDR3 totals 18 residues. CDR3 amino acids: CASSQDRASGKGSYEQYF. The CDR3 region has the DNA TGTGCCAGCAGCCAAGATCGGGCTAGCGGCAAAGGGTCCTACGAGCAGTACTTC.

The genes are TRBV18 and TRBJ2-7; no clear D gene. The CDR3 is 14 amino acids. The V gene's germline CDR1 is KGHSH and CDR2 LQKENI. The V and J ends lost 4 bases and 2 bases respectively, with 12 bases between them. CDR3 residues: CASSLPLEPYEQYF. The CDR3 DNA is TGTGCCAGCTCACTCCCGTTGGAGCCCTACGAGCAGTACTTC.

This clone was counted only a few times. The CDR3 DNA is TGTGCCAGCAGCCAGAAACAGGGGGCGGGGGAAAAACTGTTTTTT. This sequence encodes CASSQKQGAGEKLFF. This chain joins TRBV14 and TRBJ1-4; 9 nucleotides match TRBD1. There are 15 residues in the CDR3. The junction had 7 bases not matched to a gene; V was cut back by 3 bases and J by 8 bases. Germline V CDR1 and CDR2: SGHDN, FVKESK.

V gene TRBV6-2 or TRBV6-3 combines with J gene TRBJ2-7, with D possibly being TRBD1 (6 bases). Deletions cut 6 bases from V and 5 bases from J, with 14 bases between. Germline CDR1 reads MNHEY; CDR2 reads SVGEGT. CDR3 length: 13 amino acids. This CDR3 is CASSPGVGNEQYF. DNA for the CDR3: TGTGCCAGCAGCCCAGGGGTAGGAAACGAGCAGTACTTC.